This T cell receptor (beta chain) is from a study of beta chain features in type 1 diabetes. Study as a whole: All of the samples together had some 110 million sorted cells examined. Study conclusions and caveats: People with Type 1 diabetes carried modestly yet significantly shorter TCRB CDR3s in all four CD4+ subsets. For cells with high TCR expression, cDNA sequencing could yield over-representation. Patients with type 1 diabetes carried fewer insertions and had more deletions at their VDJ junctions. Comparison showed that naive, central memory and Treg TCRB repertoires appeared more similar among patients than among healthy donors.

This clone was counted between two and nine times. What it binds is not known. As every portion of the isolated RNA was reverse transcribed, the sequencing read expressed TCRB transcripts. Method: immunoSEQ multiplex PCR; TCRdb's copy keeps in-frame clones and lacks some. This sample has around 140,000 clones, with approximately 10% found just once. The CDR3 spans 16 residues. CDR1 LGHNA and CDR2 YNFKEQ come from the germline V gene. J was trimmed by 5 bases and V by 1 base; bases with no gene match: 8. The chain links TRBV4-2 to TRBJ2-1, with 7 nucleotides matching TRBD2. The specimen was central memory CD4+ T cells from blood. This receptor was identified in a man younger than 40 with type 1 diabetes. Here the CDR3 DNA reads TGTGCCAGCAGCCAAGGTAACAGCGGGGCCAACAATGAGCAGTTCTTC. Translated, it gives CASSQGNSGANNEQFF.